This TCR beta chain appears in the sequencing data of a study of T-cell reconstitution after alpha-beta-depleted transplantation in children. Preparation of the TCRbeta library involved a method that used unique molecular identifiers. TCRdb fed the PCR reads into MiXCR, producing one record per CDR3 protein. Of about 410,000 distinct CDR3 sequences in the sample, around 21% are singletons; the top ten hold 3.8%. The ends were cut back, 6 bases at V and 3 bases at J, with 14 bases in the middle. Germline V gene sequence: CDR1 DFQATT, CDR2 SNEGSKA (reference sequence). CDR3 length: 13 amino acids. This clonotype was seen a few times.

The chain employs TRBV20-1 and TRBJ2-5, with D tentatively TRBD2 (5 bases). Here the sequenced sample was PBMCs from the stem cell graft donor, taken from the stem cell graft. The receptor was isolated from a human donor who donated a stem cell graft to a child with acute myeloid leukemia. CDR3 in amino acids: CSATGRAEETQYF. CDR3 sequence (DNA): TGCAGTGCCACTGGGAGAGCAGAAGAGACCCAGTACTTC.